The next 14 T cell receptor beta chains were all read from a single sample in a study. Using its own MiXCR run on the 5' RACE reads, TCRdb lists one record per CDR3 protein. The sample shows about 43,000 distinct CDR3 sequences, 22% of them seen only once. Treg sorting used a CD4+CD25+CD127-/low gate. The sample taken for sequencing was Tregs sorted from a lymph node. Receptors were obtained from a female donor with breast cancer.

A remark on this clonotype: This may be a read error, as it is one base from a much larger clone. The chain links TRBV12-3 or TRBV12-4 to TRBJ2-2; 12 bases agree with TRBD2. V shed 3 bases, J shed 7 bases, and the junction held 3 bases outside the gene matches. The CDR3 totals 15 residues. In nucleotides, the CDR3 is TGTGCCAGCAGTTTCCTAGCGGGAGGGGTCGGGGAGCTGTTTTTT. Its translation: CASSFLAGGVGELFF.

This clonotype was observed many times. CDR3 sequence: CASTFGTAYEQYF. Written as DNA, the CDR3 is TGTGCCAGCACCTTTGGGACAGCCTACGAGCAGTACTTC. The chain uses TRBV5-5 and TRBJ2-7, with TRBD1 matching 7 bases. The V gene's germline CDR1 is SGHKS and CDR2 YYEKEE (reference sequence). V was clipped by 6 bases and J by 2 bases; unmatched bases: 5. The CDR3 is 13 residues long.

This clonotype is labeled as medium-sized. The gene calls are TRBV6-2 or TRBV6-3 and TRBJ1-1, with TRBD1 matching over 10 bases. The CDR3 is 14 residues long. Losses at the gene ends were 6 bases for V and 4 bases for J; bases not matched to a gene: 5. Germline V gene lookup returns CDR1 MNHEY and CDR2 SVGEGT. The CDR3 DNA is TGTGCCAGCAGAAGCGGACAGGGGGGCACTGAAGCTTTCTTT. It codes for CASRSGQGGTEAFF.

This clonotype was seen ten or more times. CDR3 region: CASSLDGQGDGYTF. The CDR3 bases are TGTGCCAGCAGCTTAGACGGTCAGGGGGACGGCTACACCTTC. The genes are TRBV7-9 and TRBJ1-2; TRBD1 agrees at 7 bases. The CDR3 spans 14 residues. Trimming at V came to 1 base and at J to 8 bases, leaving 7 bases not matched to a gene. Germline values: CDR1 SEHNR, CDR2 FQNEAQ (reference sequence). Using reference TRBV7-9 and TRBJ1-2 for the parts outside the CDR3, the full variable domain is DTGVSQNPRHKITKRGQNVTFRCDPISEHNRLYWYRQTLGQGPEFLTYFQNEAQLEKSRLLSDRFSAERPKGSFSTLEIQRTEQGDSAMYLCASSLDGQGDGYTFGSGTRLTVV.

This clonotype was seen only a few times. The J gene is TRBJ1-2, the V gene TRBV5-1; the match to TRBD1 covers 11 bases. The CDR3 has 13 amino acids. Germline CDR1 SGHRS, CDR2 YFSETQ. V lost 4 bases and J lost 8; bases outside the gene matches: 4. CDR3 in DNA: TGCGCCAGCAGCCCGGGACAGGGGGAAGGCTACACCTTC. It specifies CASSPGQGEGYTF. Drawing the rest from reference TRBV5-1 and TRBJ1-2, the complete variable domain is KAGVTQTPRYLIKTRGQQVTLSCSPISGHRSVSWYQQTPGQGLQFLFEYFSETQRNKGNFPGRFSGRQFSNSRSEMNVSTLELGDSALYLCASSPGQGEGYTFGSGTRLTVV.

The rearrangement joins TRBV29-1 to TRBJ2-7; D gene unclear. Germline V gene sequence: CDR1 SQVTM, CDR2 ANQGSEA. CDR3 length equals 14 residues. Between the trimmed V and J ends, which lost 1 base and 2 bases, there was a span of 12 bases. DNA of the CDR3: TGCAGCGTTGAAGTAGGCCAGGAGACCTACGAGCAGTACTTC. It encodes CSVEVGQETYEQYF.

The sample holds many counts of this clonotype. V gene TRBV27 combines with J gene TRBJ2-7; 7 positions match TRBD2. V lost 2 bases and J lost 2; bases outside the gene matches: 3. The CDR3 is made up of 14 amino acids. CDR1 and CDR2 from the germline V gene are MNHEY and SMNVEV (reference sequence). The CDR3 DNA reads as TGTGCCAGCAGTTTAAGCGGGGTCACCTACGAGCAGTACTTC. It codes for CASSLSGVTYEQYF.

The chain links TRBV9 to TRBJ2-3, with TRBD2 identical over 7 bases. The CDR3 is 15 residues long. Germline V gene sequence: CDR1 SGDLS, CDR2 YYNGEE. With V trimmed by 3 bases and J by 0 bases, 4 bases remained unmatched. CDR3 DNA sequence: TGTGCCAGCAGCGGCAGCGGGATTAGCACAGATACGCAGTATTTT. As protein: CASSGSGISTDTQYF.

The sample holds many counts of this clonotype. Written as DNA, the CDR3 is TGTGCCACCAGTGACCAGACTAGCGGGTACAATGAGCAGTTCTTC. Amino acids: CATSDQTSGYNEQFF. This chain uses TRBV24-1 with TRBJ2-1; 10 nucleotides line up with TRBD2. V trimming: 4 bases; J trimming: 4 bases; junction bases outside the gene matches: 3. Germline assignment: CDR1 KGHDR and CDR2 SFDVKD. This CDR3 is built from 15 residues.

This CDR3 is CASSLAGRPQHF. As DNA, the CDR3 is TGTGCCAGCAGCTTAGCGGGGCGGCCCCAGCATTTT. The J gene is TRBJ1-5, the V gene TRBV7-2; possible D gene TRBD1, 5 bases. V lost 0 bases and J lost 9, with 6 bases in between. Germline CDR1 is SGHTA and CDR2 is FQGNSA. The length of the CDR3 is 12 residues.

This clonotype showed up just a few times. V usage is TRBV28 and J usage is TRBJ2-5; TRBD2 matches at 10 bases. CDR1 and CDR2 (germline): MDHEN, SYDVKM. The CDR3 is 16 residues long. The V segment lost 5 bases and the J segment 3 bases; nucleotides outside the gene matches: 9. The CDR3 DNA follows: TGTGCCAGCAGTCCCAATGGCCTAGCGGGAGAAGAGACCCAGTACTTC. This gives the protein CASSPNGLAGEETQYF.

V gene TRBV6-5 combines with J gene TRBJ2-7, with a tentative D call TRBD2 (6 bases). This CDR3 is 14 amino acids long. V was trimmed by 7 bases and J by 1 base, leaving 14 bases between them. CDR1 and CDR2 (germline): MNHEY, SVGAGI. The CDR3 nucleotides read TGTGCCAGCAACTCGCGGGATTCGTCCTACGAGCAGTACTTC. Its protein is CASNSRDSSYEQYF.

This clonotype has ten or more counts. Here the CDR3 reads CASSPMVDNYNEQFF. The CDR3 DNA reads as TGTGCCAGCAGCCCAATGGTGGACAACTACAATGAGCAGTTCTTC. The J gene is TRBJ2-1, the V gene TRBV7-6, with TRBD1 as a possible D gene (5 bases). Trimming removed 5 bases from V and 3 bases from J, with 14 bases in between. The germline V gene has CDR1 SGHVS and CDR2 FNYEAQ. The CDR3 extends over 15 amino acids.

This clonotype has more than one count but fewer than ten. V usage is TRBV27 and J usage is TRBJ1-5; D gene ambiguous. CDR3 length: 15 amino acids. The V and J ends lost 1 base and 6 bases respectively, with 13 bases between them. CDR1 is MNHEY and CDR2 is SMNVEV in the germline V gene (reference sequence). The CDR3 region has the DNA TGTGCCAGCAGTTTATTCGGCAGGATCAGTCAGCCCCAGCATTTT. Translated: CASSLFGRISQPQHF.